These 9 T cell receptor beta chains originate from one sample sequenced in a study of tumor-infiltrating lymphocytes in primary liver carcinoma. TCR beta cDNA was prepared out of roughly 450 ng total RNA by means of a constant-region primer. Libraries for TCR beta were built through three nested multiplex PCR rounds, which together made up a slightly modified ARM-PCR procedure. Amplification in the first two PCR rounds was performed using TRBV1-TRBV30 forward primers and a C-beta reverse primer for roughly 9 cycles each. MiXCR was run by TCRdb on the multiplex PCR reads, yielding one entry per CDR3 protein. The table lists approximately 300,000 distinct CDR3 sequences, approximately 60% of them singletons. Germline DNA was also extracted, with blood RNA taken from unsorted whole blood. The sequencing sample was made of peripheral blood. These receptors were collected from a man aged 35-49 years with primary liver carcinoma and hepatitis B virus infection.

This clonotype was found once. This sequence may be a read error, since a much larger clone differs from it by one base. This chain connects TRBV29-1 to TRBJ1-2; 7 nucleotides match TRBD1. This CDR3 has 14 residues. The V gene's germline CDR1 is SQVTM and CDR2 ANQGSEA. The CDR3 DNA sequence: TGCACCGTTGGTCGGGACAGTTCTAACTATGGCTACACCTTC. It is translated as CTVGRDSSNYGYTF.

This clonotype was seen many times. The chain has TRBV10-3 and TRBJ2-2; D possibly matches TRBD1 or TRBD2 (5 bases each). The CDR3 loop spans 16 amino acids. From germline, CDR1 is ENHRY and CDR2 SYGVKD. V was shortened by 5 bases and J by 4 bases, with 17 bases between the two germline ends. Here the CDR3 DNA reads TGTGCCATCAGTCCGGGACGTAACTTAGGCACCGGGGAGCTGTTTTTT. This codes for CAISPGRNLGTGELFF.

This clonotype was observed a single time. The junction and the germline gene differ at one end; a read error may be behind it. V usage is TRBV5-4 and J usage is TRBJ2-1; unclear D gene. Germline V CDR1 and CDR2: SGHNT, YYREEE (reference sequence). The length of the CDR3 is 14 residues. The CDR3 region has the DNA TGTGTCAGCAGCTTAGGTAGCAGCAGGCATGAGCAGTTCTTC. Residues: CVSSLGSSRHEQFF. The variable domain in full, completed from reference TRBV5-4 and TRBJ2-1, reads ETGVTQSPTHLIKTRGQQVTLRCSSQSGHNTVSWYQQALGQGPQFIFQYYREEENGRGNFPPRFSGLQFPNYSSELNVNALELDDSALYLCVSSLGSSRHEQFFGPGTRLTVL.

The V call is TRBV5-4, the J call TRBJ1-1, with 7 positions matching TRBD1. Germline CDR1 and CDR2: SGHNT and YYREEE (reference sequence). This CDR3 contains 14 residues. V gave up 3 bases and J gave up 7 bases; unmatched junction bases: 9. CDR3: CASSWTGRPIEAFF. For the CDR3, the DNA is TGTGCCAGCAGCTGGACAGGCCGTCCCATTGAAGCTTTCTTT.

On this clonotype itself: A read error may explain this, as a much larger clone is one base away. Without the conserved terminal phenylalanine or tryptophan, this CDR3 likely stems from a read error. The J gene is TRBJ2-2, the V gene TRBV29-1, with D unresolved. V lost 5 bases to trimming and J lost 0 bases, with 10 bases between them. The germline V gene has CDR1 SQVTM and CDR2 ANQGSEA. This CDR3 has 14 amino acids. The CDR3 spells CSVSSTANTGELFL. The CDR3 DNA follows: TGCAGCGTTTCATCTACGGCGAACACCGGGGAGCTGTTTCTT.

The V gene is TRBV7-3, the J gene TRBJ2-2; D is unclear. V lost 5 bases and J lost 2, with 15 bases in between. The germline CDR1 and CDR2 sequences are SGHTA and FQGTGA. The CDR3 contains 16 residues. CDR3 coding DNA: TGTGCCAGCAGCCAATCATCCGCGCTCAACACCGGGGAGCTGTTTTTT. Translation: CASSQSSALNTGELFF.

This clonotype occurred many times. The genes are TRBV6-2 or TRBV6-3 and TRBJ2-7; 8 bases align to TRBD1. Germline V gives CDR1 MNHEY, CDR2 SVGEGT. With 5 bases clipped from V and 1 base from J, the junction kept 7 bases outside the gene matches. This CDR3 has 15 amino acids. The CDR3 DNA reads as TGTGCCAGCAGTCAAGGGACAGGTACGTCCTACGAGCAGTACTTC. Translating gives CASSQGTGTSYEQYF.

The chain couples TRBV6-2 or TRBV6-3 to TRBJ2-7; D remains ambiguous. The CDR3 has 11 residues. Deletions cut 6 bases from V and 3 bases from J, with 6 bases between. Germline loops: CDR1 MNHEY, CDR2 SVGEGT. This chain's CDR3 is CASRYDYEQYF. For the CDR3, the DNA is TGTGCCAGCAGGTATGACTACGAGCAGTACTTC.

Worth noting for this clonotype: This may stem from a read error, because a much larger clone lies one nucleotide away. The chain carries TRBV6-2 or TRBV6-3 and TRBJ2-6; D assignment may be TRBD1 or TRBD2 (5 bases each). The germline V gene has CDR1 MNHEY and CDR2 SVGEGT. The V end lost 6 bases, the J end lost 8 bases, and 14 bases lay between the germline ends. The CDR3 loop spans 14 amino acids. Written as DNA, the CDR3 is TGTGCCAGCAGAGACAGTCCCGGGACCAACGTCCTGACTTTC. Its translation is CASRDSPGTNVLTF.